This T cell receptor (beta chain) derives from a study of CD8+ T cells in alopecia areata. Study-level results: Besides other cells, scalp samples also yield sequences of resident alphabeta T cells from normal skin. Across lesional scalp, and particularly alopecia totalis/universalis, clonality surpassed that of normal scalp. Against the mouse data, patients shared TCRs less clearly, possibly for HLA reasons.

Reverse transcribed after extraction, RNA yielded cDNA as the sequencing template. Profiling relied on immunoSEQ multiplex PCR, and the TCRdb table lists in-frame clones only, not all of them. The sample yields a few hundred thousand clones, more than 50% seen once. The length of the CDR3 is 15 residues. Trimming took off 3 bases at V and 6 bases at J, with 17 bases between the two ends. Germline assignment: CDR1 LGHNA and CDR2 YNFKEQ. A word on this clone: What it binds is unknown.

The chain uses TRBV4-2 and TRBJ1-1; maybe TRBD1 (6 bases). The origin of this receptor is a human donor in good health. Sequencing was done on a sample of CD8+ T cells sorted from blood. The chain's CDR3 is CASSQGTTGISEAFF. CDR3 in DNA: TGTGCCAGCAGCCAGGGCACAACAGGGATCTCTGAAGCTTTCTTT.